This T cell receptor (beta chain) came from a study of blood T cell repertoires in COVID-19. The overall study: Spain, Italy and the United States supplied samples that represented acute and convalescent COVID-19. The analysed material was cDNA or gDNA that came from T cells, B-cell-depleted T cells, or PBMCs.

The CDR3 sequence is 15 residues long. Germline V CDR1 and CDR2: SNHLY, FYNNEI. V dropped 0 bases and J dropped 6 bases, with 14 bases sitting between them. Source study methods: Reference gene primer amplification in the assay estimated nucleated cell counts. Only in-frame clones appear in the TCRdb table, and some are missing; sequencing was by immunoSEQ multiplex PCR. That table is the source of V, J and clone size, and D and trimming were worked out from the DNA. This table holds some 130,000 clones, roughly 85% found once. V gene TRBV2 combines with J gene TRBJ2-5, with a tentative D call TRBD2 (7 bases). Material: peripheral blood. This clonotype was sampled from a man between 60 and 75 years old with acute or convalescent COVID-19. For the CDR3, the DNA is TGTGCCAGCAGTGAAGCATCGGGGGGCGGCAAGACCCAGTACTTC. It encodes CASSEASGGGKTQYF. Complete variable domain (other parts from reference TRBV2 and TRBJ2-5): EPEVTQTPSHQVTQMGQEVILRCVPISNHLYFYWYRQILGQKVEFLVSFYNNEISEKSEIFDDQFSVERPDGSNFTLKIRSTKLEDSAMYFCASSEASGGGKTQYFGPGTRLLVL.